Here is one TCR beta chain with its context. CDR3 length: 14 amino acids. Germline V gene data show CDR1 as MDHEN and CDR2 as SYDVKM. Trimming shortened V by 5 bases and J by 6 bases, and 14 bases separated the two germline ends. This entry is derived from a study of OX40 agonist ivuxolimab in advanced cancers. The repertoire was sequenced with immunoSEQ multiplex PCR; TCRdb's copy has only in-frame clones and lacks some. The sample has roughly 22,000 clones; roughly 90% are singletons. The V gene is TRBV28, the J gene TRBJ1-5; TRBD1 might be the D (5 bases). The material sequenced was CD4+ or CD8+ T cells sorted from blood, taken in a trial of the OX40 agonist ivuxolimab. The clonotype originates from an adult with an advanced solid tumor such as melanoma, head and neck, liver or kidney cancer. This CDR3 is CASSTTWGRQPQHF. DNA for the CDR3: TGTGCCAGCAGTACCACCTGGGGCCGTCAGCCCCAGCATTTT.